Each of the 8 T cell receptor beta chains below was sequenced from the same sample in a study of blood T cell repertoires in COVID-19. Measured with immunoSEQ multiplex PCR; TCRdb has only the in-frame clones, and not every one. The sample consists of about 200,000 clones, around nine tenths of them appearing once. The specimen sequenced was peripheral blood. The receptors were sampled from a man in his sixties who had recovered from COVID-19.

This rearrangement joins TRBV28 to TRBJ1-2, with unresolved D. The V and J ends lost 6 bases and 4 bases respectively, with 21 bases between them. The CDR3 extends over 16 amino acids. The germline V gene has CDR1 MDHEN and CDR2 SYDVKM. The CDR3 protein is CASSLVFRSGGYGYTF. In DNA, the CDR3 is TGTGCCAGCAGCCTTGTATTTCGGAGCGGAGGCTATGGCTACACCTTC.

CDR3 sequence (DNA): TGTGCCACTGCTAGCGGGAGGGCCGCAGAGACCCAGTACTTC. It codes for CATASGRAAETQYF. The rearrangement joins TRBV10-3 to TRBJ2-5; TRBD2 aligns across 12 bases. With 10 bases clipped from V and 4 bases from J, the junction kept 7 bases outside the gene matches. The CDR3 has 14 residues. Germline V CDR1 and CDR2: ENHRY, SYGVKD.

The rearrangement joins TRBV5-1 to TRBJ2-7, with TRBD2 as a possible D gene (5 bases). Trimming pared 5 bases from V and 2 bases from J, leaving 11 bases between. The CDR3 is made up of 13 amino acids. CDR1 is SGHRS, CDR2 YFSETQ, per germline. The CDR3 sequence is CASRSLATYEQYF. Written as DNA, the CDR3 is TGCGCCAGCAGGAGTCTAGCTACCTACGAGCAGTACTTC. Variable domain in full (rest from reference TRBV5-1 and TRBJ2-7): KAGVTQTPRYLIKTRGQQVTLSCSPISGHRSVSWYQQTPGQGLQFLFEYFSETQRNKGNFPGRFSGRQFSNSRSEMNVSTLELGDSALYLCASRSLATYEQYFGPGTRLTVT.

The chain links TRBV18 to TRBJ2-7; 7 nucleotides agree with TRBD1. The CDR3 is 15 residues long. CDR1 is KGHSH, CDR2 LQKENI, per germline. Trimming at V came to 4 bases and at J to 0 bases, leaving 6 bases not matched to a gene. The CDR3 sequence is CASSHGTAISYEQYF. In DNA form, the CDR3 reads TGTGCCAGCTCACACGGGACAGCGATCTCCTACGAGCAGTACTTC.

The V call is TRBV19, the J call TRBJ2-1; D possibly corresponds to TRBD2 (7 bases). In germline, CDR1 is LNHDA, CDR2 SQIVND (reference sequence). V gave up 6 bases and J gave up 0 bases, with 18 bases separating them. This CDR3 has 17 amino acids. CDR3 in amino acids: CASSGGGGASSYNEQFF. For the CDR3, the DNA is TGTGCCAGTAGCGGAGGGGGGGGCGCCAGCTCCTACAATGAGCAGTTCTTC.

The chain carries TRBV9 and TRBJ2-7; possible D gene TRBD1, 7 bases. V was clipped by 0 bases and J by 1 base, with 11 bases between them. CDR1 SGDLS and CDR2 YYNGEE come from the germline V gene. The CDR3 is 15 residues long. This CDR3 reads CASSVDPGGSYEQYF. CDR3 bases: TGTGCCAGCAGCGTAGATCCAGGGGGGTCCTACGAGCAGTACTTC. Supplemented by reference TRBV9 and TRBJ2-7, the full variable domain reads DSGVTQTPKHLITATGQRVTLRCSPRSGDLSVYWYQQSLDQGLQFLIQYYNGEERAKGNILERFSAQQFPDLHSELNLSSLELGDSALYFCASSVDPGGSYEQYFGPGTRLTVT.

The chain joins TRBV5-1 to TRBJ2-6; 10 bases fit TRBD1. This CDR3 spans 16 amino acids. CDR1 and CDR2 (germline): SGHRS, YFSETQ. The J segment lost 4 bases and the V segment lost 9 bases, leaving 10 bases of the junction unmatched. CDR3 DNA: TGCGCCACGGGACAGGGGACCCCCATCGGGGCCAACGTCCTGACTTTC. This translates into CATGQGTPIGANVLTF. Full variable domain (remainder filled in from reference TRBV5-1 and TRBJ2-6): KAGVTQTPRYLIKTRGQQVTLSCSPISGHRSVSWYQQTPGQGLQFLFEYFSETQRNKGNFPGRFSGRQFSNSRSEMNVSTLELGDSALYLCATGQGTPIGANVLTFGAGSRLTVL.

The CDR3 DNA follows: TGTGCCAGCACGCCAGGTAGACTAGGCGACACCGGGGAGCTGTTTTTT. Protein sequence: CASTPGRLGDTGELFF. The chain joins TRBV7-9 to TRBJ2-2; perhaps TRBD2 as D (6 bases). Germline-derived CDR1 and CDR2 are SEHNR and FQNEAQ (reference sequence). There are 16 residues in the CDR3. The V end was cut by 7 bases, the J end by 3 bases, with 18 bases between.